This T cell receptor (beta chain) was identified in a study of human T cells and chemical hapten exposure. About the research overall: Largely, small differences in pooled library volume made per-sample TCR yields vary.

Trimming took 3 bases from V and 3 from J, leaving 14 bases between them. The CDR3 spans 15 residues. Germline V lookup: CDR1 ENHRY, CDR2 SYGVKD. During construction of the library, unique molecular identifiers were attached to individual cDNA molecules for quantitative, reproducible TCR counting. In the original analysis: Samples ranged from roughly 20,000 to 750,000 TCRs, with a median of 95,638. TCRdb processed the RACE reads anew with MiXCR; each CDR3 protein has one entry. TCRdb, rather than the study authors, made the V and J calls. This table has 65,000 to 95,000 distinct CDR3 sequences, around 9.3% appearing once. Time point of the sample: healthy volunteer bleed at 6 weeks. Unfractionated whole blood was the source from which total RNA was extracted.

The sample was whole blood. The sequence derives from a female donor in good health. Some clones in this sample may be carry-over from other donors' samples. The chain combines TRBV10-3 with TRBJ1-2; D is perhaps TRBD1 (6 bases). The CDR3 bases are TGTGCCATCAGTGACGGGCGCAACAGGGACTATGGCTACACCTTC. It yields the protein CAISDGRNRDYGYTF.